The 8 T cell receptor beta chains below were found in one sample sequenced in a study of T cells after yellow fever vaccination. TCRdb ran MiXCR on the 5' RACE reads and lists one entry per CDR3 protein. The data hold approximately 550,000 distinct CDR3 sequences, with approximately 13% observed a single time. The source material was PBMCs, sampled on the day of the yellow fever booster vaccination. These receptors were collected from a man aged 25 to 40 who received the YFV17D yellow fever vaccine.

V and J are TRBV12-3 or TRBV12-4 and TRBJ1-1; tentative D call: TRBD1 (5 bases). V lost 5 bases and J 0 bases, leaving 13 bases between the germline ends. This CDR3 has 15 amino acids. Written as DNA, the CDR3 is TGTGCCAGCAGTGGAACTCCGGGACTGAACACTGAAGCTTTCTTT. Translating it yields CASSGTPGLNTEAFF.

This clonotype occurred a few times. V is TRBV7-8 and J is TRBJ2-1; D possibly matches TRBD1 or TRBD2 (5 bases each). The CDR3 sequence is 16 residues long. The germline V gene encodes CDR1 SGHVS and CDR2 FQNEAQ. The germline V and J ends were trimmed by 6 bases and 4 bases, with 19 bases remaining between them. The CDR3 loop is CASSHSGTPAYNEQFF. DNA of the CDR3: TGTGCCAGCAGTCACTCCGGGACCCCCGCGTACAATGAGCAGTTCTTC.

This clonotype was seen repeatedly, ten times or more. This chain links TRBV28 with TRBJ1-1, with D possibly being TRBD1 (5 bases). Germline assignment: CDR1 MDHEN and CDR2 SYDVKM. V was shortened by 8 bases and J by 1 base, with 11 bases between the two germline ends. This CDR3 has 13 amino acids. CDR3: CASGTRGNTEAFF. In DNA form, the CDR3 reads TGTGCCAGCGGGACTAGAGGGAACACTGAAGCTTTCTTT.

The V call is TRBV5-4, the J call TRBJ2-1; maybe TRBD1 (6 bases). The CDR3 runs 14 residues. Trimming took off 1 base at V and 9 bases at J, with 14 bases between the two ends. Germline CDR1 is SGHNT and CDR2 is YYREEE (reference sequence). DNA of the CDR3: TGTGCCAGCAGCTTGCAGGGGCATGTAGGTGAGCAGTTCTTC. It specifies CASSLQGHVGEQFF.

This chain joins TRBV12-3 or TRBV12-4 and TRBJ1-2; 12 bases fit TRBD1. The length of the CDR3 is 16 residues. J lost 8 bases, V lost 6 bases, and 13 bases had no gene match. The CDR3 nucleotides are TGTGCCAGCAGCCCCCAAACCGGGACAGGGGGCAGGGGCTACACCTTC. It is translated as CASSPQTGTGGRGYTF.

In nucleotides, the CDR3 is TGTGCCAGCAGTGATTTTCCCAATGAAGCTTTCTTT. This codes for CASSDFPNEAFF. The V and J genes are TRBV12-3 or TRBV12-4 and TRBJ1-1, with unresolved D. V lost 5 bases to trimming and J lost 7 bases, with 11 bases between them. This CDR3 has 12 amino acids.

CDR3 residues: CASSQGPIGEENYGYTF. CDR3 DNA sequence: TGCGCCAGCAGCCAAGGCCCGATAGGGGAAGAGAACTATGGCTACACCTTC. J is TRBJ1-2 and V is TRBV4-3, with a weak D call TRBD1 (5 bases). The germline gives CDR1 LGHNA, CDR2 YSLEER. The CDR3 extends over 17 amino acids. V was cut by 1 base and J by 2 bases, with 17 bases left in between.

V is TRBV18 and J is TRBJ2-3; TRBD2 agrees at 7 bases. Germline values: CDR1 KGHSH, CDR2 LQKENI. The CDR3 loop spans 15 amino acids. Trimming at V came to 0 bases and at J to 4 bases, leaving 4 bases not matched to a gene. Here the CDR3 DNA reads TGTGCCAGCTCACCACCTGGACGGGGGGCAGATACGCAGTATTTT. Protein: CASSPPGRGADTQYF.